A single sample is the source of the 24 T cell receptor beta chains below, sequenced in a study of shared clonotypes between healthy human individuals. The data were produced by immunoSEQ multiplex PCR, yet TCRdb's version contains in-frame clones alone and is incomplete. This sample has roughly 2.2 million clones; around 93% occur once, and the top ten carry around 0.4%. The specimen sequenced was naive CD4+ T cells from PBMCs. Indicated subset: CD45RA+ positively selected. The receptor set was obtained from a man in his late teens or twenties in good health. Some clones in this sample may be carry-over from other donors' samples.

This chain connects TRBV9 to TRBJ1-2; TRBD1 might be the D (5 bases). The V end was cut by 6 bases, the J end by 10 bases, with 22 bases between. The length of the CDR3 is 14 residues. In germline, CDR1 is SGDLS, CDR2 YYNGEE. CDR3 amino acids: CASTPSPGRFAYTF. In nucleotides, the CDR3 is TGTGCCAGCACCCCTTCACCAGGGCGCTTTGCCTACACCTTC.

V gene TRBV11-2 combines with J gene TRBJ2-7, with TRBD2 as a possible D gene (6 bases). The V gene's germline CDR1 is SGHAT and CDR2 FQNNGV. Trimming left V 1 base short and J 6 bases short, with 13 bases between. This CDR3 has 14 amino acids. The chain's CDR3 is CASSLAGAPTEQYF. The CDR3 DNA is TGTGCCAGCAGCTTAGCGGGAGCCCCCACCGAGCAGTACTTC.

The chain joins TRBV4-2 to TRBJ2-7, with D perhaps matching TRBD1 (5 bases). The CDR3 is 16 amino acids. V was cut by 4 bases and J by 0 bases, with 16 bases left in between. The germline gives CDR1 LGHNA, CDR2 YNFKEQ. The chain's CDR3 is CASSPDRSKISYEQYF. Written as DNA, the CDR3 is TGTGCCAGCAGCCCAGACAGAAGTAAAATCTCCTACGAGCAGTACTTC.

This chain's CDR3 is CASSAAGGGTDTQYF. The DNA of the CDR3 is TGTGCCAGCAGCGCGGCCGGAGGGGGCACAGATACGCAGTATTTT. V and J are TRBV9 and TRBJ2-3, with TRBD2 as a possible D gene (6 bases). The CDR3 is 15 amino acids. Germline assignment: CDR1 SGDLS and CDR2 YYNGEE. Trimming removed 3 bases at V and 1 base at J, with 12 bases between.

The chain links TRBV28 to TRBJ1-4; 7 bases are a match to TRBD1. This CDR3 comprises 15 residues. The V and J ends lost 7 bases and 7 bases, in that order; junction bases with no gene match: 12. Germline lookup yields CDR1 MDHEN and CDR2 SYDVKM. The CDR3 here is CASTPTGTGVEKLFF. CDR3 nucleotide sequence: TGTGCCAGCACCCCCACCGGAACAGGGGTTGAAAAACTGTTTTTT.

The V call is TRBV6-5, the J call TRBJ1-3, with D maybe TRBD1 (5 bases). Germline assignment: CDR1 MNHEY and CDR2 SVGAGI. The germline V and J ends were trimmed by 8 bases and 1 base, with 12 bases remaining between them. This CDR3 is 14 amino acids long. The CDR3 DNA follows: TGTGCCAGCTTTAAGTGGGGGTCTGGAAACACCATATATTTT. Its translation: CASFKWGSGNTIYF.

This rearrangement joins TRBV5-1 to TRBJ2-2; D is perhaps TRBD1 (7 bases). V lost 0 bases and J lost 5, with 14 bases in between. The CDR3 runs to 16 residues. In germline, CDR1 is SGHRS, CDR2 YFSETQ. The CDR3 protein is CASSLGRQGGTGELFF. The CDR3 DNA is TGCGCCAGCAGCTTGGGTCGACAGGGAGGTACCGGGGAGCTGTTTTTT.

In nucleotides, the CDR3 is TGCGCCAGCAGCCCAGTATACGACAGGGGCGGGAATACTGAAGCTTTCTTT. This gives the protein CASSPVYDRGGNTEAFF. This chain links TRBV4-1 with TRBJ1-1; 8 bases agree with TRBD1. This CDR3 is built from 17 residues. Germline V lookup: CDR1 MGHRA, CDR2 YSYEKL. Trimming removed 4 bases from V and 5 bases from J; junction bases left unmatched: 15.

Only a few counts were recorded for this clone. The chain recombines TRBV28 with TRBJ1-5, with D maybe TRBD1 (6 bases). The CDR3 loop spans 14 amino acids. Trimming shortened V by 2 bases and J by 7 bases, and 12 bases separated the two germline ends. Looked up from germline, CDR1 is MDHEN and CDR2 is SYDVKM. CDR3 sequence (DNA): TGTGCCAGCAGTTTAACCCCCAGGGGCCAGCCCCAGCATTTT. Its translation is CASSLTPRGQPQHF. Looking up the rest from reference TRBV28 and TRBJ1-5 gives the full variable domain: DVKVTQSSRYLVKRTGEKVFLECVQDMDHENMFWYRQDPGLGLRLIYFSYDVKMKEKGDIPEGYSVSREKKERFSLILESASTNQTSMYLCASSLTPRGQPQHFGDGTRLSIL.

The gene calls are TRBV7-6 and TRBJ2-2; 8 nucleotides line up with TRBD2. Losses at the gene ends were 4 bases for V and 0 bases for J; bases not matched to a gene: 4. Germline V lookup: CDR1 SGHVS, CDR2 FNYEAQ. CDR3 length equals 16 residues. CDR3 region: CASSSTSGPNTGELFF. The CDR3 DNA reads TGTGCCAGCAGCTCAACTAGCGGCCCGAACACCGGGGAGCTGTTTTTT.

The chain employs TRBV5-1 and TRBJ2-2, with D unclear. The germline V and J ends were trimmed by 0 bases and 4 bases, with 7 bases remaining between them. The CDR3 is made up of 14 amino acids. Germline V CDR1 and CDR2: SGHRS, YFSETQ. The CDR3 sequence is CASSLAIFTGELFF. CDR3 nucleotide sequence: TGCGCCAGCAGCTTGGCCATCTTCACCGGGGAGCTGTTTTTT.

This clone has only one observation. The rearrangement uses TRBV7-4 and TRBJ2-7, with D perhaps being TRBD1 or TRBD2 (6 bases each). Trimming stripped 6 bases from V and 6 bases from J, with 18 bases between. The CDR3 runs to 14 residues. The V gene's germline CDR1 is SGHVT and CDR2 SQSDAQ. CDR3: CASSEGGAEREQYF. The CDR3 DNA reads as TGTGCCAGCAGTGAGGGGGGCGCAGAGCGCGAGCAGTACTTC.

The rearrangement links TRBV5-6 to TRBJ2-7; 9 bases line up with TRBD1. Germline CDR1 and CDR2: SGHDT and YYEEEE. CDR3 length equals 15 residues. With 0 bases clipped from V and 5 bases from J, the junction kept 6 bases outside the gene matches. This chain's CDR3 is CASSLGDRVVHEQYF. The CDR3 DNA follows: TGTGCCAGCAGCTTGGGGGACAGGGTCGTACACGAGCAGTACTTC.

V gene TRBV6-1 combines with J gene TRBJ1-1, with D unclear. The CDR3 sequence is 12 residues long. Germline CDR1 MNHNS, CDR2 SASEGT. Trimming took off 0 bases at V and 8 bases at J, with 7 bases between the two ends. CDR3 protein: CASSEASQEAFF. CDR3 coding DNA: TGTGCCAGCAGTGAAGCCTCACAGGAAGCTTTCTTT.

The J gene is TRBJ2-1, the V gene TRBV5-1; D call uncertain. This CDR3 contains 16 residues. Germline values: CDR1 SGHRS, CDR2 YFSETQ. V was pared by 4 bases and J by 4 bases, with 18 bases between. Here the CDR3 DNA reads TGCGCCAGCAGCCGCCGCGGCGTTTCTACTTACAATGAGCAGTTCTTC. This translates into CASSRRGVSTYNEQFF.

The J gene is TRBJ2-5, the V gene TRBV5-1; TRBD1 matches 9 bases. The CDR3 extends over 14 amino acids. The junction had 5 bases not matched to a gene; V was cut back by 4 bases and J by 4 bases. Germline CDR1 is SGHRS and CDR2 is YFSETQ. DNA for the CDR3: TGCGCCAGCAGCACCGGGACAGGGACAGAGACCCAGTACTTC. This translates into CASSTGTGTETQYF.

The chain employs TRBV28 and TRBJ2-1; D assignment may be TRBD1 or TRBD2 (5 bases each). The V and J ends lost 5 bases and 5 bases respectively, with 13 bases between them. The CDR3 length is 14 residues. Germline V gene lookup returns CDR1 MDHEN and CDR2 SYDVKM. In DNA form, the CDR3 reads TGTGCCAGCAGTCTCCGGGACCCGGACAATGAGCAGTTCTTC. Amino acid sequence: CASSLRDPDNEQFF.

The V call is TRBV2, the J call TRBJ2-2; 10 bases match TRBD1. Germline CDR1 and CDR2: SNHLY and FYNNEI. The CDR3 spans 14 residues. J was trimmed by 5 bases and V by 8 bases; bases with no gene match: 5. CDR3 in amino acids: CASHGQGGTGELFF. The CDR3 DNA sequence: TGTGCCAGCCATGGACAGGGGGGAACCGGGGAGCTGTTTTTT.

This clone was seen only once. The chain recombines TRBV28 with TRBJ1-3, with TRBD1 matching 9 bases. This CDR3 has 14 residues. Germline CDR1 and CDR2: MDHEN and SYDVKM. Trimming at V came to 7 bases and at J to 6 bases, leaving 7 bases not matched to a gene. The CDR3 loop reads CASIGTGSKNTIYF. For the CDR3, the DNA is TGTGCCAGCATTGGGACAGGGAGTAAAAACACCATATATTTT.

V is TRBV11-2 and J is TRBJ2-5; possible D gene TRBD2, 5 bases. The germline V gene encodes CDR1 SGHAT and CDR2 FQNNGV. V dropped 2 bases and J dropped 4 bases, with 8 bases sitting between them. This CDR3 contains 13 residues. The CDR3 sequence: CASSLPGSETQYF. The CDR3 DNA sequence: TGTGCCAGCAGCTTACCGGGGTCAGAGACCCAGTACTTC. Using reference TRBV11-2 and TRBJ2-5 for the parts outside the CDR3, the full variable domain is EAGVAQSPRYKIIEKRQSVAFWCNPISGHATLYWYQQILGQGPKLLIQFQNNGVVDDSQLPKDRFSAERLKGVDSTLKIQPAKLEDSAVYLCASSLPGSETQYFGPGTRLLVL.

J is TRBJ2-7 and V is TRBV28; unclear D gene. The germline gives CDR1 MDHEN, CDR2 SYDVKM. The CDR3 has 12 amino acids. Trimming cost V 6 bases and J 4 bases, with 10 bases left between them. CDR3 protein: CASRKTPYEQYF. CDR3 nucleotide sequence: TGTGCCAGCAGAAAAACCCCGTACGAGCAGTACTTC.

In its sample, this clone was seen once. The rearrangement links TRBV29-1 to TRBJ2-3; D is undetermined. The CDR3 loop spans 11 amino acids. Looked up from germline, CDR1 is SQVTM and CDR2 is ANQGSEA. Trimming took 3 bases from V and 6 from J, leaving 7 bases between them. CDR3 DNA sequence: TGCAGCGTTGACAGGACCGATACGCAGTATTTT. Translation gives CSVDRTDTQYF.

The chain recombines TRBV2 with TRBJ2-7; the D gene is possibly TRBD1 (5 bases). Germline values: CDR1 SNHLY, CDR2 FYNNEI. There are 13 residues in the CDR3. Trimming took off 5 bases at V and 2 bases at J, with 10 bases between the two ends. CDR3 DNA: TGTGCCAGCAGTTCCCGACAGACCTACGAGCAGTACTTC. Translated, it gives CASSSRQTYEQYF.

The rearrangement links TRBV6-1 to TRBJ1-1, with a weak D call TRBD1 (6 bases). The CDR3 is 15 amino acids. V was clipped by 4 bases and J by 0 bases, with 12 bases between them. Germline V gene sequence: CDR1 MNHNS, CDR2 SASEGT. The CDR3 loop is CASSVPWTVNTEAFF. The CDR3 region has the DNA TGTGCCAGCAGTGTACCTTGGACAGTGAACACTGAAGCTTTCTTT.